This T cell receptor beta chain was found in a study of beta chain features in type 1 diabetes (dated by TCRdb to the late 2010s). Describing the broader study: No differences in mean age, gender distribution, total cell number or subset yield were found between patients and healthy donors. Whereas all 28 donors provided naive and central memory subsets, regulatory and stem cell-like memory subsets were isolated from just 8 patients and roughly 8 healthy donors. The study compared TCRB repertoires of sorted circulating CD4+ T cell subsets between recently diagnosed type 1 diabetes patients and matched healthy donors. Across all samples, some 110,000,000 sorted cells were examined, and cell number per subset correlated strongly with RNA yield. Broader findings and caveats from the paper: Sequencing cDNA rather than genomic DNA could over-represent highly expressing activated cells, although activation and CD3 levels did not differ between groups. PCR might favor shorter templates, but patient and control samples were amplified and corrected together, so any skew would affect both groups equally. Only small numbers of individuals were included in the HLA sub-analyses, which left unresolved whether HLA type had any influence on TCRB rearrangement. Type 1 diabetes patients showed a moderate but significant shortening of TCRB CDR3 length in all four CD4+ subsets. The naive, central memory and regulatory TCRB repertoires appeared to resemble one another more closely among patients than among healthy donors. At VDJ recombination sites, patients with type 1 diabetes made fewer insertions and deleted more nucleotides, a pattern implying thymic rearrangement abnormalities.

V sheds 6 bases and J sheds 5 bases, leaving 17 bases between their ends. Including the terminal cysteine and phenylalanine, the CDR3 comprises 14 residues. Only the CDR3 DNA is retained, 42 bases long and in frame from the first base. The germline V gene sets CDR1 to KGHSH and CDR2 to LQKENI. The entire amount of isolated RNA was reverse transcribed using the High Capacity cDNA Reverse Transcription Kit, so the sequenced TCRB transcripts were expressed ones. Naive, central memory and regulatory T cell samples underwent deep immunoSEQ sequencing, averaging about 3.5 million total reads per sample. Sorted cells were lysed in RLT buffer and RNA was extracted with DNase-treated RNeasy Micro or Mini kits, depending on cell number. Each cell subset was processed separately to prevent cross-contamination, with patient and healthy donor samples processed together. Using the immunoSEQ multiplex PCR, TCRB sequences were amplified from cDNA into 87-bp fragments spanning the CDR3 region. The amplicons were sequenced using the Illumina HiSeq platform. The paper's data handling went like this. PCR bias was computationally corrected using synthetic template baselines, reads within Hamming distance 2 were collapsed, and singletons that could not be merged were discarded. Reads were aligned against IMGT to assign V, D and J genes, CDR3 length and insertions or deletions at six rearrangement sites. Within each subset, clonotype counts were normalized to sorted cell number, after which true diversity and Gini coefficients were computed with the tcR R package. The overlap coefficient, calculated on TCRB nucleotide sequences, was used to quantify repertoire sharing. Out-of-frame TCRB sequences from naive cells were analyzed as a proxy for the pre-selection repertoire. Entries here come from immuneACCESS through TCRdb and include only in-frame sequences with V and J called. Some clones fail to appear in such tables; in the studies checked, an unresolved V gene covers under half of the shortfall, and the cause of the remainder is unknown. That table furnishes V, J and clone size, whereas the DNA furnished D and trimming. Across this sample there are roughly 730,000 clones, with 10% to 15% seen only once. Roughly 0.022% of the sample is in the top ten clones.

This clone was recorded a few times. Which antigen it targets is not known. No much larger clone exists at a distance of one base, and base qualities are not known. A single peripheral blood draw of around 0.11 L on average was collected from each donor into heparinised tubes. A BD FACSAria II was used to sort naive, central memory, regulatory and stem cell-like memory CD4+ T cells with a panel that included CD45RO, CCR7, CD25, CD127, CD95 and CD27. Every sorted population had a purity above 95%. PBMCs were isolated right away by Lymphoprep density gradient centrifugation and were stained directly, without culture. So that batch effects would be minimized, each experiment stained and sorted samples in pairs, pairing one healthy donor with one patient.

Sequenced material: naive CD4+ T cells from blood. What this sample's cell subset or site label stands for: true naive CD4+ T cells. Recombination joined TRBV18 with TRBJ2-7; the D assignment is uncertain and may be TRBD1 or TRBD2, with 5 bases supporting each. This clonotype originated in a man younger than 35 with type 1 diabetes. The CDR3 is CASSTRDPPDEQYF. The bases are TGTGCCAGCTCGACCCGGGACCCACCCGACGAGCAGTACTTC.